These T cell receptor beta chains were read from a single sample in a study of shared clonotypes between healthy human individuals. The method was immunoSEQ multiplex PCR; TCRdb's version includes in-frame clones alone and lacks a portion of them. The sample consists of more than 850,000 clones, around 78% of them appearing once. Source material: memory CD4+ T cells from PBMCs. These TCRs come from a man younger than 35 in good health. Some clones in this sample may be carry-over from other donors' samples. Each CDR3 is given without its conserved first and last residue.

>12|TRBV5-5
ASSLSGESDTQY
>13|TRBV5-4
ASSPGLAGVYEQY
>9|TRBV19
PLFVYYGYT
>13|TRBV7-2
TSSLGAHRGETQY
>11|TRBV2
ASRGDSNQPQH
>13|TRBV5-1
ASSLPRAGGNEQF
>14|TRBV15
ATEIAGKGSYNEQF
>15|TRBV7-3
ASSLNYLSLSGNTIY
>14|TRBV9
ASSAQLASGHNEQF
>13|TRBV28
ASSLFVGVKNIQY
>15|TRBV28
ASSPGDSSTPNYGYT
>14|TRBV7-9
ASSLGVTPSTDTQY
>11|TRBV6-5
ASSMTRGYGYT
>13|TRBV9
ASSLLAGLYNEQF
>14|TRBV5-5
ASSSRTGTGGETQY
>13|TRBV19
ASSMFSEAGNTIY